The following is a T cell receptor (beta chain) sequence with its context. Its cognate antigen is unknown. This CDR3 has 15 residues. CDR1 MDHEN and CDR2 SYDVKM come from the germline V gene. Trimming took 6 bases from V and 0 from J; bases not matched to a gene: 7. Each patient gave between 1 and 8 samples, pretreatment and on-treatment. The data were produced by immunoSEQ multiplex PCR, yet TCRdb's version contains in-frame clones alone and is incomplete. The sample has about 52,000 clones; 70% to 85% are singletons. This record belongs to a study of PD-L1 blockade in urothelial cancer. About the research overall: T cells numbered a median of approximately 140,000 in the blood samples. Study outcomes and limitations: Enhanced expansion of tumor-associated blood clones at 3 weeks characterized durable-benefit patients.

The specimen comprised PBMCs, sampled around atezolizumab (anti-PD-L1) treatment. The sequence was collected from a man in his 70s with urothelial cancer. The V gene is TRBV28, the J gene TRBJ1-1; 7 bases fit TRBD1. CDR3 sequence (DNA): TGTGCCAGCAGCCCCGGGACAGTCATGAACACTGAAGCTTTCTTT. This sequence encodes CASSPGTVMNTEAFF.